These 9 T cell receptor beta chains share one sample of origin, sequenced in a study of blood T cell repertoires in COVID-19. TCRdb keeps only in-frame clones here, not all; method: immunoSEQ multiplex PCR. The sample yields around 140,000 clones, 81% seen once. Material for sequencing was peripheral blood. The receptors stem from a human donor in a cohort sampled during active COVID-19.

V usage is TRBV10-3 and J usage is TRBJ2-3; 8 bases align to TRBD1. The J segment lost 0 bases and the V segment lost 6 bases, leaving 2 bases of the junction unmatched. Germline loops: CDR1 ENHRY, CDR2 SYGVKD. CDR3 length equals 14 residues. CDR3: CAISRGLSTDTQYF. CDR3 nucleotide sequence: TGTGCCATCAGCAGGGGGCTAAGCACAGATACGCAGTATTTT.

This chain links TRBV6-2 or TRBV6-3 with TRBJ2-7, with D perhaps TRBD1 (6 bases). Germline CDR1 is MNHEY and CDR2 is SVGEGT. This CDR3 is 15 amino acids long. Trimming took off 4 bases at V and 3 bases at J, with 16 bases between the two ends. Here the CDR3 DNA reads TGTGCCAGCAGTTTGGGGGCCGGAGAACGCTACGAGCAGTACTTC. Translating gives CASSLGAGERYEQYF.

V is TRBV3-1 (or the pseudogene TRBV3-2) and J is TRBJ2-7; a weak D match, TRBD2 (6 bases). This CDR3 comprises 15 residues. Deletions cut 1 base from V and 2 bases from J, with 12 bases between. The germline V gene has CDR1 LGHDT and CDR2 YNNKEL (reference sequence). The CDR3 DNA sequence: TGTGCCAGCAGCCAAGGAGGCGGGGTTGCCTACGAGCAGTACTTC. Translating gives CASSQGGGVAYEQYF.

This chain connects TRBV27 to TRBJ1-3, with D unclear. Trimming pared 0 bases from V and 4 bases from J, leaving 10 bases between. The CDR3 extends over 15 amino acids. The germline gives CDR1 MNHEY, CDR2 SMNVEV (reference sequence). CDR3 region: CASSLSGVLGNTIYF. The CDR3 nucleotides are TGTGCCAGCAGTTTATCAGGAGTATTAGGAAACACCATATATTTT.

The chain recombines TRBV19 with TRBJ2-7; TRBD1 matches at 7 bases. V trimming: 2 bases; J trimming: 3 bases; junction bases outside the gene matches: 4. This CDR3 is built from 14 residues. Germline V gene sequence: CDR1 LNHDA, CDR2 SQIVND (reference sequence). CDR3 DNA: TGTGCCAGTAGTATATTGGGACAGATCTACGAGCAGTACTTC. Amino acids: CASSILGQIYEQYF.

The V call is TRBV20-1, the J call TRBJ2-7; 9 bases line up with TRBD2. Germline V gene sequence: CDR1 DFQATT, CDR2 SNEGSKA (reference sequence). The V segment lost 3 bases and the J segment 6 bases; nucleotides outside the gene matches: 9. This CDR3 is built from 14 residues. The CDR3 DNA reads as TGCAGTGCTAGTCTAGCGGGGATCCATAGCGAGCAGTACTTC. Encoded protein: CSASLAGIHSEQYF.

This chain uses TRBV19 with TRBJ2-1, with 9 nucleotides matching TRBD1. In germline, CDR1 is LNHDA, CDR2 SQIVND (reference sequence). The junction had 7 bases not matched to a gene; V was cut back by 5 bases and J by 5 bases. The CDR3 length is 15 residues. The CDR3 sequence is CASSLGTGSNNEQFF. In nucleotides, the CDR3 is TGTGCCAGTAGTCTGGGGACAGGGAGCAACAATGAGCAGTTCTTC.

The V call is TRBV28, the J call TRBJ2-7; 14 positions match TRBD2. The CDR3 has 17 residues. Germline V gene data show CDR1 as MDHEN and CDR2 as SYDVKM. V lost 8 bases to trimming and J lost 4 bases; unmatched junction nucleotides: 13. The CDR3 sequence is CASRIRLAGGQKYEQYF. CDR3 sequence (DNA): TGTGCCAGCCGCATACGACTAGCGGGAGGGCAGAAATACGAGCAGTACTTC.

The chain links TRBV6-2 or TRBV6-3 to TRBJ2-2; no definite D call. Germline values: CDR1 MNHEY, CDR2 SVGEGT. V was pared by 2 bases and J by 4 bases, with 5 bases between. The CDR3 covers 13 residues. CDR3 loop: CASSYVLTGELFF. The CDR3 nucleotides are TGTGCCAGCAGTTACGTCCTCACCGGGGAGCTGTTTTTT.